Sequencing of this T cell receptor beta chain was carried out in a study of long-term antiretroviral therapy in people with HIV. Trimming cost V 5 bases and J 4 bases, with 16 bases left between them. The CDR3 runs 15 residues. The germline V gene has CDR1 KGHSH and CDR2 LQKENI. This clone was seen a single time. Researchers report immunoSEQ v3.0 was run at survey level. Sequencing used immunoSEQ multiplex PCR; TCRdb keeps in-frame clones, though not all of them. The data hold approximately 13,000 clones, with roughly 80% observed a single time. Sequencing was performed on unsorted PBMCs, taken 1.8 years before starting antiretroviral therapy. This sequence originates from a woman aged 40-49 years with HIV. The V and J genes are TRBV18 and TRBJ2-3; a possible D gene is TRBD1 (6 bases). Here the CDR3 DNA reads TGTGCCAGCTCATATTCCCAGGGGACCGCAGATACGCAGTATTTT. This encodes CASSYSQGTADTQYF. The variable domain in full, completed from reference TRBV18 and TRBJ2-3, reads NAGVMQNPRHLVRRRGQEARLRCSPMKGHSHVYWYRQLPEEGLKFMVYLQKENIIDESGMPKERFSAEFPKEGPSILRIQQVVRGDSAAYFCASSYSQGTADTQYFGPGTRLTVL.